The T cell receptor (beta chain) under discussion was sequenced for a study of glioma-infiltrating T cells. Points from the study as a whole: Only very few CDR3 sequences appeared in both tissue and blood.

The junction had 8 bases not matched to a gene; V was cut back by 5 bases and J by 8 bases. The CDR3 is 15 residues long. Germline V CDR1 and CDR2: MNHNS, SASEGT. This clonotype has ten or more counts. The antigen remains undetermined. TCR alpha and beta CDR3 regions were amplified from RNA using iRepertoire nested multiplex PCR. In TCRdb, the multiplex PCR reads were re-called with MiXCR into one record per CDR3 protein. The sample lists roughly 190,000 distinct CDR3 sequences; 25% to 35% were seen once. This TCR derives from a human donor with low-grade glioma or glioblastoma, undergoing nonglioma brain surgery, or in good health (not recorded which). The sample consisted of glioma tissue, nonneoplastic brain tissue, or PBMCs (not recorded which). The chain employs TRBV6-1 and TRBJ2-1, with 11 nucleotides matching TRBD2. CDR3 region: CASSLLAGDGDEQFF. CDR3 in DNA: TGTGCCAGCAGTTTACTAGCGGGAGATGGCGATGAGCAGTTCTTC.